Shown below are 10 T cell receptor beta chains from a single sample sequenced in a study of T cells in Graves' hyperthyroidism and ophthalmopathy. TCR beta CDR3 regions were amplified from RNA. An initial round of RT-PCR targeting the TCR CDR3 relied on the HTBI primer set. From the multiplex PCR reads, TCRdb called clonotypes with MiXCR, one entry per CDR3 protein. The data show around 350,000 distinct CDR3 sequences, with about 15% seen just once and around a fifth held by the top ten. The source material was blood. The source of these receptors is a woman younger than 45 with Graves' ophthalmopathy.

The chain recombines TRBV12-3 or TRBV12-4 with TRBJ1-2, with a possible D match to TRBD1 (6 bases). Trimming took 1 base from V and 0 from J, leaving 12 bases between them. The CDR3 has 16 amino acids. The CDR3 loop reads CASSLGGGPSNYGYTF. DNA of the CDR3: TGTGCCAGCAGTTTAGGTGGGGGGCCTTCTAACTATGGCTACACCTTC.

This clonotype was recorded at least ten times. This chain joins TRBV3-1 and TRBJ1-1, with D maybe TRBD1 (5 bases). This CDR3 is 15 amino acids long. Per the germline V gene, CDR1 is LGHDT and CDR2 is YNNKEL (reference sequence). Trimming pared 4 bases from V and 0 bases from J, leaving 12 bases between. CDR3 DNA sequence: TGTGCCAGCAGCCCGCTAGCGGGACTGAACACTGAAGCTTTCTTT. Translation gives CASSPLAGLNTEAFF.

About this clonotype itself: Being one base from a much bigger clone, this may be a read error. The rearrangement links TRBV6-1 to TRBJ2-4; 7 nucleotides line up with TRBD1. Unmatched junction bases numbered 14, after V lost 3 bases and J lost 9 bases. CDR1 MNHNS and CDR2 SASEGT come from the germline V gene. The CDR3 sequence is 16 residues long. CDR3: CASSDPTPTGMGIQYF. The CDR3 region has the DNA TGTGCCAGCAGTGACCCCACCCCGACAGGGATGGGCATTCAGTACTTC.

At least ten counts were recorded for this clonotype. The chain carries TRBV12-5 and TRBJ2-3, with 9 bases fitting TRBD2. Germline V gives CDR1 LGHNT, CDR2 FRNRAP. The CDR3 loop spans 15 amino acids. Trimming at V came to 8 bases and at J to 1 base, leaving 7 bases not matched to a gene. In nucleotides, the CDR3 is TGTGCTAGTACAGCGGGGGGCTCCCGCACAGATACGCAGTATTTT. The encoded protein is CASTAGGSRTDTQYF.

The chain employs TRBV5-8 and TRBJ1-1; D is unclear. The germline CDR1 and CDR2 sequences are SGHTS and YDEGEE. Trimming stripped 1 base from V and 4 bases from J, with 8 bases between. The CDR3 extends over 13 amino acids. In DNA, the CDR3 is TGTGCCAGCAGCTTGACTCAGTTCACTGAAGCTTTCTTT. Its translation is CASSLTQFTEAFF.

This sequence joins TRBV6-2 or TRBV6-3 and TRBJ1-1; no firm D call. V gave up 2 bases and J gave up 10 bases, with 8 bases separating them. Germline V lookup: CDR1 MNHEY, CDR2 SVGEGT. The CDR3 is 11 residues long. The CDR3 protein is CASSYPLGAFF. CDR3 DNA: TGTGCCAGCAGTTACCCCCTTGGAGCTTTCTTT.

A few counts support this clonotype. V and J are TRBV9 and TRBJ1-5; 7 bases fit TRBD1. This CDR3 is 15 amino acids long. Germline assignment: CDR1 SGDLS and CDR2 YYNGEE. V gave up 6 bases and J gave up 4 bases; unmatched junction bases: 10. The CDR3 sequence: CASIAQTGQNQPQHF. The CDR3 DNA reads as TGTGCCAGCATTGCCCAGACAGGGCAAAATCAGCCCCAGCATTTT.

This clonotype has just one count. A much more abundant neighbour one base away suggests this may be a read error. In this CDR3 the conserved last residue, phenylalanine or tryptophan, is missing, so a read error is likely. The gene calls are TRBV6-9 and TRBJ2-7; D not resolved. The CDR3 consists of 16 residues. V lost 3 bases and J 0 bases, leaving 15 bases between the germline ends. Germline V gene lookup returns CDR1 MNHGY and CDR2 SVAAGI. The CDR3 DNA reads TGTGCCAGCAGTTACATGATAGCAAGATACTCCTACGAGCAGTACATC. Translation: CASSYMIARYSYEQYI.

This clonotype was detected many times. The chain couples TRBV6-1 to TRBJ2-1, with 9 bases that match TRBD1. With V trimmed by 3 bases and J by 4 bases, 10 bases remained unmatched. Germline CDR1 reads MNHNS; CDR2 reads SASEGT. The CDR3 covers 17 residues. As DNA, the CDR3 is TGTGCCAGCAGTGAGAGATCGACAGGGGGAATATACAATGAGCAGTTCTTC. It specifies CASSERSTGGIYNEQFF.

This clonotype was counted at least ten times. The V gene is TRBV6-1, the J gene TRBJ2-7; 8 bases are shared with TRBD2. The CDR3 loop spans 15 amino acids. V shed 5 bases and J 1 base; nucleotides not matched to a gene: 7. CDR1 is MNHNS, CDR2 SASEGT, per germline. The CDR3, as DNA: TGTGCCAGCAGTCGAGCGGGGGCTAAATCCTACGAGCAGTACTTC. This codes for CASSRAGAKSYEQYF.